The clone carrying this T cell receptor (beta chain) was detected many times. The germline gives CDR1 GTSNPN, CDR2 SVGIG (reference sequence). V was clipped by 3 bases and J by 6 bases, with 9 bases between them. The CDR3 consists of 12 residues. These data belong to a study of T cells after yellow fever vaccination. TCRdb redid the calling of the 5' RACE reads with MiXCR, one entry per CDR3 protein. Of approximately 12,000 distinct CDR3 sequences detected, 4.5% to 5% appear once; the ten largest clones hold around half. Study outcomes and limitations: Peaking on day 5 versus 15, the secondary response was faster but weaker. At 96% for CD4 and 75% to 90% for CD8, most primary-vaccination clones showed up again after the booster.

The V and J genes are TRBV30 and TRBJ1-5, with D hard to call. The sequence derives from a young man who received the YFV17D yellow fever vaccine. The material was PBMCs, either bulk or a sorted T-cell subset (CD4+, CD8+, memory, or dextramer-sorted; not recorded which), obtained 45 days after the yellow fever booster vaccination. The CDR3, as DNA: TGTGCCTGGAGGGACGGCGGTCAGCCCCAGCATTTT. Translation gives CAWRDGGQPQHF.